The 4 T cell receptor beta chains in this list originate from one sample, sequenced in a study of blood T cell repertoires in COVID-19. Profiled with immunoSEQ multiplex PCR; TCRdb holds only in-frame clones, not every one. The sample holds fewer than 350,000 clones, 88% seen once. Sequences were obtained from peripheral blood. The receptors were sampled from a man aged 18 to 30 with active or convalescent COVID-19.

This clone has only one observation. The chain joins TRBV18 to TRBJ1-2; 7 bases align to TRBD1. The CDR3 runs 17 residues. Germline V gives CDR1 KGHSH, CDR2 LQKENI. V lost 2 bases to trimming and J lost 4 bases; unmatched junction nucleotides: 13. The CDR3 reads CASSPSAGGPLGYGYTF. CDR3 bases: TGTGCCAGCTCACCATCAGCAGGGGGACCTTTGGGCTATGGCTACACCTTC. The full variable domain, completed using reference TRBV18 and TRBJ1-2, is NAGVMQNPRHLVRRRGQEARLRCSPMKGHSHVYWYRQLPEEGLKFMVYLQKENIIDESGMPKERFSAEFPKEGPSILRIQQVVRGDSAAYFCASSPSAGGPLGYGYTFGSGTRLTVV.

The chain links TRBV7-9 to TRBJ1-1, with TRBD1 matching 7 bases. This CDR3 has 16 amino acids. Per the germline V gene, CDR1 is SEHNR and CDR2 is FQNEAQ (reference sequence). J lost 2 bases, V lost 5 bases, and 11 bases had no gene match. CDR3 residues: CASSPPLTGANTEAFF. Here the CDR3 DNA reads TGTGCCAGCAGCCCACCCCTCACAGGGGCCAACACTGAAGCTTTCTTT. Looking up the rest from reference TRBV7-9 and TRBJ1-1 gives the full variable domain: DTGVSQNPRHKITKRGQNVTFRCDPISEHNRLYWYRQTLGQGPEFLTYFQNEAQLEKSRLLSDRFSAERPKGSFSTLEIQRTEQGDSAMYLCASSPPLTGANTEAFFGQGTRLTVV.

As DNA, the CDR3 is TGTGCCAGTAGTATAGATCCGGGACTAGCCAATGAGCAGTTCTTC. Protein product: CASSIDPGLANEQFF. The chain has TRBV19 and TRBJ2-1; 9 bases fit TRBD2. The junction had 3 bases not matched to a gene; V was cut back by 0 bases and J by 6 bases. Germline V CDR1 and CDR2: LNHDA, SQIVND (reference sequence). The CDR3 has 15 amino acids.

The chain recombines TRBV6-2 or TRBV6-3 with TRBJ1-1; D perhaps matches TRBD1 (6 bases). The V gene lost 3 bases and the J gene lost 3 bases, with 17 bases spanning the gap. Germline values: CDR1 MNHEY, CDR2 SVGEGT. The CDR3 runs 16 residues. The chain's CDR3 is CASSYLVGKGDTEAFF. CDR3 sequence (DNA): TGTGCCAGCAGTTATCTCGTCGGGAAGGGGGACACTGAAGCTTTCTTT.